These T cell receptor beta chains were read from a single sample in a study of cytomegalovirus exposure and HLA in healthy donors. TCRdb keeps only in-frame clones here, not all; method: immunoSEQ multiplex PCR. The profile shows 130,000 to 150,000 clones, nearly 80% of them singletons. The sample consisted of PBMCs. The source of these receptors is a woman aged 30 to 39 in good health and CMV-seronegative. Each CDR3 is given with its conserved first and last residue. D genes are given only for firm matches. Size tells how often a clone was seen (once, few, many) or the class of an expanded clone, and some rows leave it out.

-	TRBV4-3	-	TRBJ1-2	CASSRGQSYYGYTF	TGCGCCAGCAGCCGAGGACAGTCCTACTATGGCTACACCTTC
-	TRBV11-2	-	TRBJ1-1	CASRLLGGQANTEAFF	TGTGCCAGCAGGCTACTAGGGGGACAAGCGAACACTGAAGCTTTCTTT
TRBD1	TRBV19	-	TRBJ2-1	CASSTGQYGEQFF	TGTGCCAGTAGTACGGGACAGTACGGTGAGCAGTTCTTC
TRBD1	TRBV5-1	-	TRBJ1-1	CASSQQGQGAGTEAFF	TGCGCCAGCAGCCAACAAGGCCAGGGGGCAGGGACTGAAGCTTTCTTT
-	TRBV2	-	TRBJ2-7	CASAGGSYEQYF	TGTGCCAGCGCCGGGGGCTCCTACGAGCAGTACTTC
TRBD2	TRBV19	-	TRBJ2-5	CASSTGTKQRETQYF	TGTGCCAGTAGTACCGGGACTAAGCAGAGAGAGACCCAGTACTTC
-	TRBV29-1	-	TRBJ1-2	CSVDKGMSGYTF	TGCAGCGTTGATAAGGGGATGAGTGGCTACACCTTC
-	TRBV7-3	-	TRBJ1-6	CASSLQGGPLHF	TGTGCCAGCAGCCTACAGGGTGGACCCCTCCACTTT
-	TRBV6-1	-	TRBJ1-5	CASSTQGGNQPQHF	TGTGCCAGCAGTACCCAGGGTGGGAATCAGCCCCAGCATTTT
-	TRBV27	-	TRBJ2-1	CASSSFGAGTYNEQFF	TGTGCCAGCAGCTCATTTGGCGCAGGGACATACAATGAGCAGTTCTTC
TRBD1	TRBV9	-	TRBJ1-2	CASSPEGQNYGYTF	TGTGCCAGCAGCCCAGAGGGACAGAACTATGGCTACACCTTC
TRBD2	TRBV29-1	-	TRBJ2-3	CSVEVGGIGIRADTQYF	TGCAGCGTTGAAGTGGGGGGGATAGGGATTCGGGCAGATACGCAGTATTTT
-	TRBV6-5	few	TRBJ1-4	CASSYNTRGTKKLFF	TGTGCCAGCAGTTATAACACCCGGGGGACGAAGAAACTGTTTTTT
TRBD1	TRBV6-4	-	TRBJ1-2	CASSEGQGAGGYTF	TGTGCCAGCAGTGAAGGACAGGGGGCCGGTGGCTACACCTTC
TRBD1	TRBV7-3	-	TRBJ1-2	CASSPNGQVNYGYTF	TGTGCCAGCAGCCCCAACGGACAGGTTAACTATGGCTACACCTTC
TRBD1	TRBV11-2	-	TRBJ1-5	CASSGQGLRRNNQPQHF	TGTGCCAGCAGCGGACAGGGGTTGAGACGTAACAATCAGCCCCAGCATTTT
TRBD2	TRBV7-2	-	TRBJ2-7	CASSPGAGGRYEQYF	TGTGCCAGCAGCCCCGGAGCGGGGGGCCGGTACGAGCAGTACTTC
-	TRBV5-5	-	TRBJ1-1	CASSLGTGTRDLFEAFF	TGTGCCAGCAGCTTGGGGACCGGGACACGGGATCTTTTTGAAGCTTTCTTT
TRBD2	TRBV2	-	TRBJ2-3	CASSKLRAGGRDTQYF	TGTGCCAGCAGTAAACTCCGAGCGGGGGGCCGAGATACGCAGTATTTT
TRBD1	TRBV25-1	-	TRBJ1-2	CASSGPGQEYGYTF	TGTGCCAGCAGTGGCCCGGGACAGGAATATGGCTACACCTTC
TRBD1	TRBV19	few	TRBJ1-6	CASSERQGTPLHF	TGTGCCAGTAGTGAACGACAGGGCACACCCCTCCACTTT
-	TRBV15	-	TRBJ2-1	CATSRDQSTGKGDEQFF	TGTGCCACCAGCAGAGATCAGTCCACAGGTAAAGGGGATGAGCAGTTCTTC
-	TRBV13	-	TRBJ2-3	CASSLTGTSTDTQYF	TGTGCCAGCAGCTTGACAGGGACTAGCACAGATACGCAGTATTTT
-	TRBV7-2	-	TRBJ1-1	CASSLAGGQLMNTEAFF	TGTGCCAGCAGCTTAGCGGGAGGGCAGCTCATGAACACTGAAGCTTTCTTT
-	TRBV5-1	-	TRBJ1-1	CASSLAPGIMNTEAFF	TGCGCCAGCAGCTTGGCCCCGGGAATAATGAACACTGAAGCTTTCTTT
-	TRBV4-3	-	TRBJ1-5	CASSQDRVVDQPQHF	TGCGCCAGCAGCCAAGACAGGGTAGTTGATCAGCCCCAGCATTTT
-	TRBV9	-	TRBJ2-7	CASSAGQNSYEQYF	TGTGCCAGCAGCGCCGGACAGAATTCCTACGAGCAGTACTTC
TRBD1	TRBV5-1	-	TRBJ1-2	CASSQGQGASGYTF	TGCGCCAGCAGCCAAGGACAGGGTGCAAGCGGCTACACCTTC
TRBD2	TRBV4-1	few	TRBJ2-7	CASSQALDSGGSRQYF	TGCGCCAGCAGCCAAGCTCTGGACAGCGGGGGGAGTAGGCAGTACTTC
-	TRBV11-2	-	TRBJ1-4	CASSLDRREEKLFF	TGTGCCAGCAGCTTAGATCGACGGGAGGAAAAACTGTTTTTT
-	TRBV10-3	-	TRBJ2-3	CAISARAEDTQYF	TGTGCCATCAGTGCTCGAGCCGAGGATACGCAGTATTTT
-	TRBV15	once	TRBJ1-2	CATSRDRQAGYTF	TGTGCCACCAGCAGAGATAGGCAGGCTGGCTACACCTTC
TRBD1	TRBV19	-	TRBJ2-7	CASSIPGQARDEQYF	TGTGCCAGTAGTATACCGGGACAGGCTAGGGACGAGCAGTACTTC
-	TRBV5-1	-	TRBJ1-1	CASSLATDPEAFF	TGCGCCAGCAGCTTGGCTACAGATCCTGAAGCTTTCTTT
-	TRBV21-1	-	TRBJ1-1	CASSSGTGVEAFF	TGTGCCAGCAGCTCTGGGACAGGGGTTGAAGCTTTCTTT
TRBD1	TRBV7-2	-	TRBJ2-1	CASSLEVTGSYNEQFF	TGTGCCAGCAGCTTAGAAGTGACAGGGAGCTACAATGAGCAGTTCTTC
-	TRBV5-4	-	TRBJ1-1	CASSLGGGRTEAFF	TGTGCCAGCAGCTTGGGTGGGGGGAGAACTGAAGCTTTCTTT
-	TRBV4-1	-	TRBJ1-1	CASSQIGLTNTEAFF	TGCGCCAGCAGCCAGATCGGACTGACGAACACTGAAGCTTTCTTT
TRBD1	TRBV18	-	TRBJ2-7	CASSPLPGLGQNYEQYF	TGTGCCAGCTCACCCCTCCCGGGATTGGGACAGAACTACGAGCAGTACTTC
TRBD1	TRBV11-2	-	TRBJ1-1	CASSLVPFSRDRGITFF	TGTGCCAGCAGCTTAGTCCCGTTCTCCCGGGACAGGGGCATAACTTTCTTT
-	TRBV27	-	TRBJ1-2	CASRGREGNLGYTF	TGTGCCAGCAGGGGCAGGGAAGGGAATCTTGGCTACACCTTC
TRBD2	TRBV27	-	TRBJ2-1	CASSLGVRGDEQFF	TGTGCCAGCAGTTTGGGTGTGCGGGGGGATGAGCAGTTCTTC
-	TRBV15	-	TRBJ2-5	CATSRDRAGETQYF	TGTGCCACCAGCAGAGATCGCGCCGGAGAGACCCAGTACTTC
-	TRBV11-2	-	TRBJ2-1	CASSLAGFDEQFF	TGTGCCAGCAGCTTAGCAGGGTTCGATGAGCAGTTCTTC
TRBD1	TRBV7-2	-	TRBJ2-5	CASSLPRGPSAQYF	TGTGCCAGCAGCTTACCCAGGGGGCCGTCGGCCCAGTACTTC
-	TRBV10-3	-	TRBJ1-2	CAISETDSYGYTF	TGTGCCATCAGTGAGACGGACAGCTATGGCTACACCTTC
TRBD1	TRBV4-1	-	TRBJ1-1	CASSQPGQALEAFF	TGCGCCAGCAGCCAGCCGGGACAGGCGTTGGAAGCTTTCTTT